The present entry profiles one T cell receptor beta chain with its context. As yet, its antigen is unknown. The authors prepared UMI-labeled TRB cDNA libraries by 5' RACE. From its re-call of the 5' RACE reads, TCRdb lists each CDR3 protein once, without DNA. This listing includes about 24,000 distinct CDR3 sequences. This entry belongs to a study of CXCR3-negative and CXCR3-positive naive CD8 T cells. Study-level results: Each naive subset displayed comparably high diversity, whereas memory CD8+ cells displayed much lower diversity. PBMCs showed partially decreased CXCR3 expression after cryopreservation, and most assays used fresh PBMCs.

Germline V gives CDR1 DFQATT, CDR2 SNEGSKA (reference sequence). The CDR3 has 18 amino acids. Sequencing input: naive CXCR3- CD8+ T cells from blood. The subset denotes: CD45RO-CCR7+CD27+CD95- naive CD8+ T cells lacking CXCR3 (TNR3-). The genes are TRBV20-1 and TRBJ2-1; TCRdb reports TRBD2, a call that lacks DNA to check it against. The TCR sequence derives from a human donor in good health. Some clones in this sample may be carry-over from other donors' samples. CDR3 sequence: CSARDLGLAGEVYNEQFF.